These 5 T cell receptor beta chains were all obtained from the same sample, sequenced in a study of cytomegalovirus exposure and HLA in healthy donors. The primer mix had 60 Vbeta and 13 Jbeta primers. Libraries were prepared by immunoSEQ multiplex PCR; TCRdb keeps only in-frame clonotypes and omits some of them. Of some 150,000 clones in the sample, roughly 80% were seen once. Material: PBMCs. The receptors derive from a woman under 30 in good health and CMV-seronegative.

This rearrangement joins TRBV19 to TRBJ2-5, with D hard to call. V was clipped by 3 bases and J by 5 bases, with 10 bases between them. Germline V CDR1 and CDR2: LNHDA, SQIVND (reference sequence). The CDR3 totals 13 residues. The chain's CDR3 is CASSMGPQETQYF. CDR3 DNA: TGTGCCAGTAGTATGGGCCCCCAGGAGACCCAGTACTTC. The full variable domain, in which reference TRBV19 and TRBJ2-5 provide the parts outside the CDR3, is DGGITQSPKYLFRKEGQNVTLSCEQNLNHDAMYWYRQDPGQGLRLIYYSQIVNDFQKGDIAEGYSVSREKKESFPLTVTSAQKNPTAFYLCASSMGPQETQYFGPGTRLLVL.

The V call is TRBV5-5, the J call TRBJ2-1; D possibly corresponds to TRBD1 (6 bases). The V and J ends lost 4 bases and 0 bases respectively, with 14 bases between them. Germline V gives CDR1 SGHKS, CDR2 YYEKEE (reference sequence). CDR3 length equals 16 residues. CDR3 coding DNA: TGTGCCAGCAGCCGCAGAGACAGGAGCTCCTACAATGAGCAGTTCTTC. It yields the protein CASSRRDRSSYNEQFF.

The V call is TRBV14, the J call TRBJ2-7; the match to TRBD2 covers 12 bases. The CDR3 runs to 15 residues. The V gene's germline CDR1 is SGHDN and CDR2 FVKESK. V was clipped by 2 bases and J by 6 bases; unmatched bases: 5. CDR3 DNA: TGTGCCAGCAGCCAACTGACTAGCGGGAGAGGCGAGCAGTACTTC. This encodes CASSQLTSGRGEQYF.

This rearrangement joins TRBV30 to TRBJ1-2; 7 bases align to TRBD1. The trim removed 4 bases at V and 8 bases at J, leaving 10 bases unmatched. Germline V gives CDR1 GTSNPN, CDR2 SVGIG (reference sequence). This CDR3 is 13 amino acids long. The CDR3 loop is CAWIRGGARGYTF. The CDR3 DNA reads TGTGCCTGGATCAGAGGGGGCGCGAGGGGCTACACCTTC.

The chain links TRBV6-5 to TRBJ2-7; no definite D call. The CDR3 has 13 amino acids. Germline CDR1 is MNHEY and CDR2 is SVGAGI. V dropped 5 bases and J dropped 0 bases, with 8 bases sitting between them. The CDR3 here is CASSLEFSYEQYF. The CDR3 bases are TGTGCCAGCAGTCTAGAGTTCTCCTACGAGCAGTACTTC.